This T cell receptor beta chain was identified in a study of CD8 T cells in ankylosing spondylitis. This clonotype was seen repeatedly, ten times or more. MiXCR was run by TCRdb on the 5' RACE reads, yielding one entry per CDR3 protein. The table includes approximately 92,000 distinct CDR3 sequences, approximately 9% detected once. This CDR3 has 13 amino acids. The V gene's germline CDR1 is SGHRS and CDR2 YFSETQ. Trimming left V 5 bases short and J 11 bases short, with 18 bases between. The receptor was derived from a male donor with ankylosing spondylitis or in good health (not recorded which). The chain carries TRBV5-1 and TRBJ2-3; weak D call: TRBD2 (5 bases). The sequencing sample was made of blood, either unsorted or a sorted T cell fraction (not recorded which). The CDR3 sequence: CASRTILHGEQYF. CDR3 DNA: TGCGCCAGCAGAACCATATTACACGGGGAGCAGTATTTT.